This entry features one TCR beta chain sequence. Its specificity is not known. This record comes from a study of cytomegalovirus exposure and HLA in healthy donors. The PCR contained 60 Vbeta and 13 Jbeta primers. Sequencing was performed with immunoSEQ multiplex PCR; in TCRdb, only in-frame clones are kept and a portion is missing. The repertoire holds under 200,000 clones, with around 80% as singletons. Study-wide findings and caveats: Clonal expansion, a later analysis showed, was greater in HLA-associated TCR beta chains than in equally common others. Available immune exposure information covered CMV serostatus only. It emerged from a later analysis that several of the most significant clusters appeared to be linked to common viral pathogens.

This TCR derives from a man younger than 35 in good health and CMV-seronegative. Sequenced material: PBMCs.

Here the CDR3 reads CASSLRADYNQPQHF. For the CDR3, the DNA is TGTGCCAGCAGTTTACGGGCAGACTACAATCAGCCCCAGCATTTT. The chain is built from TRBV28 and TRBJ1-5, with D uncertain. Germline V gives CDR1 MDHEN, CDR2 SYDVKM. CDR3 length equals 15 residues. V dropped 2 bases and J dropped 3 bases, with 11 bases sitting between them.